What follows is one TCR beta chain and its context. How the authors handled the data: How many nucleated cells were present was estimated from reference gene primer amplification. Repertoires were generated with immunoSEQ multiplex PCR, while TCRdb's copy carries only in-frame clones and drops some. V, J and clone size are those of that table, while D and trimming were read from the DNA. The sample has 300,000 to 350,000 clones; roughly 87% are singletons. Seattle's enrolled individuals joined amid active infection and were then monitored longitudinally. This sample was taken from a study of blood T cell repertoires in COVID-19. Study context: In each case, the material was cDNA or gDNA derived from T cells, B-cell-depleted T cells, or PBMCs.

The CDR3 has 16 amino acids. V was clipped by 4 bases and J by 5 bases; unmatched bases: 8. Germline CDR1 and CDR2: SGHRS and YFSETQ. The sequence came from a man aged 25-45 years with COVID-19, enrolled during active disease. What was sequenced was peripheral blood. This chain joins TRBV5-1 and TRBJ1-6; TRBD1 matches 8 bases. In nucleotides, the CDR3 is TGCGCCAGCAGCCGAAAAGACAGGGGCGATAATTCACCCCTCCACTTT. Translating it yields CASSRKDRGDNSPLHF.